These 2 T cell receptor beta chains were sequenced from one sample in a study of cytomegalovirus exposure and HLA in healthy donors (dated by TCRdb to the late 2010s). Receptor libraries were prepared by the immunoSEQ multiplex PCR assay. For the multiplex PCR, a mixture combining 60 forward primers for TCR Vbeta segments and 13 reverse primers for TCR Jbeta segments was used. Held by TCRdb, this immuneACCESS table contains in-frame sequences only and omits some clones. Under half of the omission traces to an unresolved V gene where checked; the cause of the rest is unknown. Present in this sample are under 200,000 clones, roughly 80% of which were seen just once. Roughly 1.6% of the sample is held by the ten biggest clonotypes. Sequencing input: PBMCs. These receptor sequences come from a girl aged 10-17 years in good health and CMV-seropositive.

The V and J genes are TRBV29-1 and TRBJ1-5; 10 nucleotides align to TRBD1. This CDR3 is 13 amino acids long. CDR1 is SQVTM and CDR2 is ANQGSEA in the germline V gene. J lost 6 bases, V lost 4 bases, and 3 bases had no gene match. Written as DNA, the CDR3 is TGCAGCGTTGGGACAGGGGGGGGTCAGCCCCAGCATTTT. This gives the protein CSVGTGGGQPQHF.

The gene calls are TRBV29-1 and TRBJ2-3, with 7 positions matching TRBD1. V trimming: 6 bases; J trimming: 2 bases; junction bases outside the gene matches: 14. Germline-derived CDR1 and CDR2 are SQVTM and ANQGSEA. The CDR3 is made up of 16 amino acids. CDR3 region: CSVFLLWGQTTDTQYF. In DNA, the CDR3 is TGCAGCGTCTTTCTCTTGTGGGGACAGACCACAGATACGCAGTATTTT.